One and the same sample provided the 27 T cell receptor beta chains below, sequenced in a study of blood T cell repertoires in COVID-19. Profiling relied on immunoSEQ multiplex PCR, and the TCRdb table lists in-frame clones only, not all of them. The data show some 220,000 clones, with around 80% seen just once and 9.5% to 15% held by the top ten. Sequencing was done on a sample of peripheral blood. The origin of the receptors is a human donor in a cohort sampled during active COVID-19.

The chain combines TRBV9 with TRBJ2-3, with TRBD2 matching 8 bases. Germline CDR1 and CDR2: SGDLS and YYNGEE. Trimming took 0 bases from V and 7 from J; bases not matched to a gene: 4. The CDR3 spans 14 residues. CDR3 loop: CASSVELAAYTQYF. CDR3 DNA sequence: TGTGCCAGCAGCGTAGAACTAGCGGCCTATACGCAGTATTTT.

The chain joins TRBV28 to TRBJ2-6; TRBD1 matches 9 bases. From germline, CDR1 is MDHEN and CDR2 SYDVKM. Germline trimming cut 5 bases from V and 2 bases from J; bases unmatched to any gene: 4. The CDR3 consists of 16 residues. CDR3 loop: CASSTQGAAGANVLTF. The CDR3 nucleotides read TGTGCCAGCAGTACACAGGGGGCGGCTGGGGCCAACGTCCTGACTTTC.

This chain links TRBV2 with TRBJ2-7; 7 bases fit TRBD2. The germline gives CDR1 SNHLY, CDR2 FYNNEI. There are 15 residues in the CDR3. The ends lost 2 bases at V and 0 bases at J; junction bases unmatched: 4. The CDR3 DNA reads as TGTGCCAGCAGTGAATTCGGGGGGAGCTCCTACGAGCAGTACTTC. Translated: CASSEFGGSSYEQYF.

The chain employs TRBV4-3 and TRBJ1-2; no firm D call. Germline V lookup: CDR1 LGHNA, CDR2 YSLEER. The CDR3 extends over 13 amino acids. The V end was cut by 1 base, the J end by 11 bases, with 14 bases between. CDR3: CASSQGRRRAYTF. The CDR3 nucleotides read TGCGCCAGCAGCCAAGGTCGGCGGAGAGCATACACCTTC.

J is TRBJ2-7 and V is TRBV30, with 7 bases matching TRBD1. From germline, CDR1 is GTSNPN and CDR2 SVGIG (reference sequence). V lost 3 bases and J lost 2; bases outside the gene matches: 7. There are 14 residues in the CDR3. The CDR3 bases are TGTGCCTGGAGGGTCGGGACAGTAACCTACGAGCAGTACTTC. Its protein product is CAWRVGTVTYEQYF.

Details on this clone: One junction end disagrees with the germline gene, perhaps due to a read error. V gene TRBV29-1 combines with J gene TRBJ2-7; D remains unclear. The CDR3 extends over 12 amino acids. Per the germline V gene, CDR1 is SQVTM and CDR2 is ANQGSEA. The CDR3: CSVAQNSFEQYF. The CDR3 DNA sequence: TGCAGCGTTGCACAGAATTCCTTCGAGCAGTACTTC.

The chain joins TRBV5-1 to TRBJ1-4; 8 nucleotides line up with TRBD1. In germline, CDR1 is SGHRS, CDR2 YFSETQ. J was trimmed by 5 bases and V by 4 bases; bases with no gene match: 4. The length of the CDR3 is 14 residues. The CDR3 sequence is CASSIGQGNEKLFF. For the CDR3, the DNA is TGCGCCAGCAGCATAGGACAGGGCAATGAAAAACTGTTTTTT.

This clone has more than one count but fewer than ten. This CDR3 is CASSEQVTTEAFF. CDR3 DNA sequence: TGTGCCAGCAGTGAGCAGGTTACCACTGAAGCTTTCTTT. The chain has TRBV6-1 and TRBJ1-1; D ambiguous. The CDR3 has 13 residues. Germline V lookup: CDR1 MNHNS, CDR2 SASEGT. Trimming left V 3 bases short and J 4 bases short, with 9 bases between.

The chain links TRBV12-3 or TRBV12-4 to TRBJ1-2, with 7 bases matching TRBD1. V dropped 4 bases and J dropped 5; count of bases not matched to a gene: 4. The length of the CDR3 is 13 residues. CDR3 nucleotide sequence: TGTGCCAGCAGTTCCCCAGGGGGTTATGGCTACACCTTC. Its protein is CASSSPGGYGYTF.

The chain uses TRBV19 and TRBJ1-4; 9 bases match TRBD1. The CDR3 consists of 14 residues. CDR1 is LNHDA and CDR2 is SQIVND in the germline V gene (reference sequence). Unmatched junction bases numbered 9, after V lost 8 bases and J lost 8 bases. The CDR3 here is CASGTGLLAEKLFF. The CDR3 DNA is TGTGCCAGTGGGACAGGGTTACTCGCGGAAAAACTGTTTTTT.

V and J are TRBV6-5 and TRBJ2-1; maybe TRBD2 (7 bases). The germline V gene has CDR1 MNHEY and CDR2 SVGAGI. The V gene lost 0 bases and the J gene lost 4 bases, with 10 bases spanning the gap. The CDR3 sequence is 15 residues long. The CDR3 DNA sequence: TGTGCCAGCAGTTACTCGAGGGGGGGGTACAATGAGCAGTTCTTC. As protein: CASSYSRGGYNEQFF.

This chain uses TRBV19 with TRBJ1-4, with TRBD1 as a possible D gene (6 bases). V lost 4 bases and J lost 5, with 14 bases in between. The CDR3 totals 15 residues. CDR1 and CDR2 (germline): LNHDA, SQIVND (reference sequence). As DNA, the CDR3 is TGTGCCAGTAGTACCGACGGACAGATAAATGAAAAACTGTTTTTT. It translates to CASSTDGQINEKLFF.

The J gene is TRBJ2-1, the V gene TRBV2, with 8 bases aligning to TRBD2. The CDR3 spans 15 residues. In germline, CDR1 is SNHLY, CDR2 FYNNEI. The V and J ends lost 6 bases and 3 bases, in that order; junction bases with no gene match: 7. The CDR3, as DNA: TGTGCCAGCAGCCTCCGGCGGGGGGACTACAATGAGCAGTTCTTC. Its translation is CASSLRRGDYNEQFF. Based on the CDR3 plus reference TRBV2 and TRBJ2-1, the full variable domain is EPEVTQTPSHQVTQMGQEVILRCVPISNHLYFYWYRQILGQKVEFLVSFYNNEISEKSEIFDDQFSVERPDGSNFTLKIRSTKLEDSAMYFCASSLRRGDYNEQFFGPGTRLTVL.

A few counts support this clone. CDR3 in amino acids: CASSREGASYEQYF. CDR3 sequence (DNA): TGCGCCAGCAGCCGTGAGGGGGCTTCCTACGAGCAGTACTTC. V is TRBV5-1 and J is TRBJ2-7; 7 bases match TRBD1. The germline CDR1 and CDR2 sequences are SGHRS and YFSETQ. The CDR3 extends over 14 amino acids. V gave up 4 bases and J gave up 1 base; unmatched junction bases: 5.

This clone is a singleton in its sample. The CDR3 spells CASSDGGRGNTIYF. The CDR3 bases are TGTGCCAGCAGTGACGGGGGGCGAGGAAACACCATATATTTT. V gene TRBV6-1 combines with J gene TRBJ1-3; D might be TRBD1 (6 bases). The CDR3 is made up of 14 amino acids. Germline V lookup: CDR1 MNHNS, CDR2 SASEGT. Trimming removed 3 bases at V and 4 bases at J, with 10 bases between.

This chain uses TRBV27 with TRBJ2-2, with D unclear. CDR1 MNHEY and CDR2 SMNVEV come from the germline V gene (reference sequence). This CDR3 comprises 13 residues. V gave up 1 base and J gave up 4 bases, with 4 bases separating them. The DNA of the CDR3 is TGTGCCAGCAGTTTATGGAGCACCGGGGAGCTGTTTTTT. This translates into CASSLWSTGELFF.

The chain employs TRBV7-2 and TRBJ1-2; 9 bases map to TRBD1. From germline, CDR1 is SGHTA and CDR2 FQGNSA. With V trimmed by 5 bases and J by 7 bases, 5 bases remained unmatched. The CDR3 consists of 13 residues. The chain's CDR3 is CASSPDRGLGYTF. The CDR3 region has the DNA TGTGCCAGCAGCCCGGACAGGGGACTTGGCTACACCTTC.

The rearrangement joins TRBV9 to TRBJ2-6; perhaps TRBD1 as D (7 bases). From germline, CDR1 is SGDLS and CDR2 YYNGEE. V was cut by 6 bases and J by 4 bases, with 14 bases left in between. This CDR3 has 15 amino acids. This CDR3 is CASMEGALGANVLTF. The CDR3 coding sequence is TGTGCCAGCATGGAGGGGGCGCTCGGGGCCAACGTCCTGACTTTC.

In its sample, this clone was seen once. The chain carries TRBV3-1 (or the pseudogene TRBV3-2) and TRBJ2-7, with a weak D call TRBD2 (5 bases). V lost 0 bases and J lost 3, with 9 bases in between. This CDR3 region has 14 residues. Germline V gives CDR1 LGHDT, CDR2 YNNKEL (reference sequence). The CDR3 protein is CASSQDWSGYEQYF. The CDR3 DNA sequence: TGTGCCAGCAGCCAAGATTGGAGCGGCTACGAGCAGTACTTC.

The chain uses TRBV4-1 and TRBJ2-1; 14 nucleotides align to TRBD2. CDR1 and CDR2 (germline): MGHRA, YSYEKL. Unmatched junction bases numbered 9, after V lost 4 bases and J lost 7 bases. The CDR3 has 17 amino acids. The CDR3 sequence: CASSPGTSGSLINEQFF. The CDR3 coding sequence is TGCGCCAGCAGCCCCGGGACTAGCGGGAGTTTAATAAATGAGCAGTTCTTC.

This clone was seen a few times. This chain joins TRBV3-1 (or the pseudogene TRBV3-2) and TRBJ1-5; 9 bases align to TRBD1. Germline V lookup: CDR1 LGHDT, CDR2 YNNKEL (reference sequence). Trimming removed 3 bases from V and 3 bases from J; junction bases left unmatched: 3. CDR3 length: 15 amino acids. CDR3 amino acids: CASSHGQGSNQPQHF. CDR3 bases: TGTGCCAGCAGCCATGGACAGGGGTCCAATCAGCCCCAGCATTTT.

The chain uses TRBV11-2 and TRBJ1-6; unclear D gene. The CDR3 loop spans 15 amino acids. Trimming shortened V by 0 bases and J by 6 bases, and 9 bases separated the two germline ends. Germline CDR1 is SGHAT and CDR2 is FQNNGV. CDR3 nucleotides: TGTGCCAGCAGCTTAGAAGGCGGTATTAATTCACCCCTCCACTTT. Encoded protein: CASSLEGGINSPLHF.

The chain uses TRBV5-6 and TRBJ1-6; weak D call: TRBD1 (5 bases). CDR1 is SGHDT and CDR2 is YYEEEE in the germline V gene. The CDR3 runs to 14 residues. V gave up 4 bases and J gave up 7 bases, with 12 bases separating them. The CDR3 nucleotides read TGTGCCAGCAGCCCGGTCCGGGGGAATTCACCCCTCCACTTT. Translated, it gives CASSPVRGNSPLHF.

The chain employs TRBV6-6 and TRBJ1-1, with D possibly being TRBD1 (6 bases). Deletions cut 0 bases from V and 1 base from J, with 9 bases between. Looked up from germline, CDR1 is MNHNY and CDR2 is SVGAGI (reference sequence). The CDR3 runs 15 residues. The CDR3 is CASSYSRGGNTEAFF. As DNA, the CDR3 is TGTGCCAGCAGTTACTCAAGAGGGGGGAACACTGAAGCTTTCTTT.

V is TRBV5-4 and J is TRBJ1-2, with 10 nucleotides matching TRBD1. Germline-derived CDR1 and CDR2 are SGHNT and YYREEE (reference sequence). The CDR3 consists of 14 residues. J lost 6 bases, V lost 6 bases, and 8 bases had no gene match. The CDR3 nucleotides are TGTGCCAGCACCAAGGGGACAGGGGTTGATGGCTACACCTTC. Its protein is CASTKGTGVDGYTF.

The chain has TRBV2 and TRBJ2-1; TRBD2 aligns across 7 bases. CDR3 length equals 14 residues. Losses at the gene ends were 7 bases for V and 5 bases for J; bases not matched to a gene: 8. CDR1 SNHLY and CDR2 FYNNEI come from the germline V gene. The CDR3 spells CASNRLAANNEQFF. The CDR3 DNA follows: TGTGCCAGCAACAGACTAGCAGCCAACAATGAGCAGTTCTTC.

This rearrangement joins TRBV29-1 to TRBJ2-6; 9 bases map to TRBD1. The junction had 5 bases not matched to a gene; V was cut back by 3 bases and J by 2 bases. Germline V gene lookup returns CDR1 SQVTM and CDR2 ANQGSEA. CDR3 length equals 16 residues. The CDR3 loop is CSVEGDRETGANVLTF. The CDR3, as DNA: TGCAGCGTTGAGGGGGACAGGGAGACTGGGGCCAACGTCCTGACTTTC.